This is a list of T cell receptor beta chains from one sample in a study of resident and recirculating memory T cells in vitiligo. The protocol was immunoSEQ multiplex PCR, while the TCRdb copy is restricted to in-frame clones and leaves out a portion. The data hold about 76,000 clones, with around 92% observed a single time. Sequences were obtained from blood. These receptors were obtained from a male donor with vitiligo. The CDR3 runs from the conserved cysteine through the conserved F or W. A D gene is named only where the DNA matches it firmly. Clone sizes are given selectively: once, few, many, or a class where the clone is expanded.

>TRBV10-3|11|NA|TRBJ2-1|NA
CAISERDEQFF
TGTGCCATCAGTGAGAGAGATGAGCAGTTCTTC
>TRBV4-3|20|NA|TRBJ1-5|TRBD1
CASSQATLPTGGVVNQPQHF
TGCGCCAGCAGCCAAGCCACCCTCCCGACAGGGGGAGTAGTCAATCAGCCCCAGCATTTT
>TRBV7-6|16|NA|TRBJ2-2|TRBD2
CASTVGTSGNTGELFF
TGTGCCAGCACCGTCGGGACTAGCGGGAACACCGGGGAGCTGTTTTTT
>TRBV10-1|14|NA|TRBJ2-7|NA
CASSDGGSSYEQYF
TGCGCCAGCAGTGACGGGGGTAGCTCCTACGAGCAGTACTTC
>TRBV10-1|17|NA|TRBJ1-3|NA
CASSERCRQHSGNTIYF
TGCGCCAGCAGTGAGAGGTGCAGGCAGCACTCTGGAAACACCATATATTTT
>TRBV15|16|NA|TRBJ2-7|TRBD1
CATSRDWGQGRIEQYF
TGTGCCACCAGCAGAGATTGGGGACAGGGAAGGATAGAGCAGTACTTC
>TRBV7-3|15|NA|TRBJ2-1|TRBD2
CASSPGTREGNEQFF
TGTGCCAGCAGCCCCGGGACTCGGGAGGGGAATGAGCAGTTCTTC
>TRBV11-2|15|few|TRBJ2-1|TRBD2
CASTKRGLAGNEQFF
TGTGCCAGCACCAAACGGGGGCTAGCGGGAAATGAGCAGTTCTTC
>TRBV19|13|NA|TRBJ2-2|NA
CASSGHRVGELFF
TGTGCCAGTAGTGGTCACAGGGTAGGGGAGCTGTTTTTT
>TRBV7-9|17|NA|TRBJ1-1|TRBD1
CASSPIRGSPMNTEAFF
TGTGCCAGCAGCCCAATCAGGGGGTCTCCCATGAACACTGAAGCTTTCTTT
>TRBV27|16|NA|TRBJ1-5|NA
CASSPTPRQGTQPQHF
TGTGCCAGCAGTCCAACCCCCCGGCAGGGTACTCAGCCCCAGCATTTT
>TRBV5-4|15|NA|TRBJ2-5|NA
CASSSPNGYQETQYF
TGTGCCAGCAGCTCCCCAAACGGGTACCAAGAGACCCAGTACTTC
>TRBV19|14|once|TRBJ2-1|TRBD1
CASSYRQGGNEQFF
TGTGCCAGTAGTTATCGACAGGGCGGCAATGAGCAGTTCTTC
>TRBV18|14|NA|TRBJ2-7|TRBD1
CASSEGTVTNEQYF
TGTGCCAGCTCAGAAGGGACAGTTACGAACGAGCAGTACTTC
>TRBV28|15|NA|TRBJ1-5|TRBD1
CASSLDRARNQPQHF
TGTGCCAGCAGTTTAGACAGGGCCCGAAATCAGCCCCAGCATTTT
>TRBV7-2|15|NA|TRBJ2-2|TRBD1
CASRAGTGIAGELFF
TGTGCCAGCAGGGCCGGGACAGGGATCGCCGGGGAGCTGTTTTTT
>TRBV7-3|16|NA|TRBJ2-3|TRBD2
CASSLRPAGSTDTQYF
TGTGCCAGCAGCTTACGTCCAGCGGGGAGCACAGATACGCAGTATTTT
>TRBV28|15|NA|TRBJ2-2|TRBD2
CASTEIAGSFGELFF
TGTGCCAGCACGGAAATAGCGGGATCTTTCGGGGAGCTGTTTTTT
>TRBV6-5|15|once|TRBJ2-1|NA
CASSYSKHVYNEQFF
TGTGCCAGCAGTTACTCGAAACATGTCTACAATGAGCAGTTCTTC
>TRBV6-5|13|NA|TRBJ2-3|NA
CASSYLLSDTQYF
TGTGCCAGCAGTTACTTGCTATCCGATACGCAGTATTTT
>TRBV4-2|14|NA|TRBJ2-7|NA
CASSQGRLSYEQYF
TGTGCCAGCAGCCAAGGGAGGCTCTCCTACGAGCAGTACTTC
>TRBV4-2|13|NA|TRBJ1-2|NA
CASSQEEGAGYTF
TGTGCCAGCAGCCAAGAGGAAGGGGCTGGCTACACCTTC
>TRBV28|15|NA|TRBJ1-4|NA
CASSLPGGFGEKLFF
TGTGCCAGCAGTTTACCGGGGGGCTTTGGTGAAAAACTGTTTTTT
>TRBV5-1|16|NA|TRBJ1-2|NA
CASSLEAEGMRYGYTF
TGCGCCAGCAGCTTGGAGGCTGAGGGTATGAGGTATGGCTACACCTTC
>TRBV6-6|13|NA|TRBJ1-5|NA
CASSYGGNQPQHF
TGTGCCAGCAGTTACGGCGGTAATCAGCCCCAGCATTTT
>TRBV18|16|NA|TRBJ1-2|TRBD1
CASSRATPGQGDGYTF
TGTGCCAGCTCACGCGCCACCCCGGGACAGGGGGATGGCTACACCTTC
>TRBV7-2|17|once|TRBJ2-7|TRBD2
CASSQGRPREGRNEQYF
TGTGCCAGCAGCCAGGGGCGCCCGCGGGAGGGTCGTAACGAGCAGTACTTC
>TRBV12-5|14|NA|TRBJ1-1|NA
CASGLRHTNTEAFF
TGTGCTAGTGGTTTGAGACACACGAACACTGAAGCTTTCTTT
>TRBV4-1|15|many|TRBJ1-1|NA
CASSQPTTGNTEAFF
TGCGCCAGCAGCCAACCGACAACAGGGAACACTGAAGCTTTCTTT
>TRBV19|17|NA|TRBJ2-2|TRBD2
CASSPGRYRDGTGELFF
TGTGCCAGTAGTCCCGGGAGGTATCGCGATGGCACCGGGGAGCTGTTTTTT
>TRBV10-3|13|NA|TRBJ2-1|NA
CAISPGLIDEQFF
TGTGCCATCTCCCCCGGACTAATCGATGAGCAGTTCTTC
>TRBV7-3|15|NA|TRBJ1-2|NA
CASSSRGGKDSGYTF
TGTGCCAGCAGCTCCCGCGGGGGGAAAGATTCTGGCTACACCTTC
>TRBV5-4|15|NA|TRBJ1-1|NA
CASSLEVAGWTEAFF
TGTGCCAGCAGCTTGGAGGTGGCAGGGTGGACTGAAGCTTTCTTT
>TRBV10-3|13|NA|TRBJ1-1|NA
CAIKGVEDTEAFF
TGTGCCATCAAGGGGGTCGAGGACACTGAAGCTTTCTTT
>TRBV28|14|NA|TRBJ1-4|NA
CASSSPRVGGKLFF
TGTGCCAGCAGTTCTCCCAGGGTGGGGGGAAAACTGTTTTTT
>TRBV5-4|13|NA|TRBJ1-1|NA
CASSLQGLSEAFF
TGTGCCAGCAGCTTGCAGGGTTTGAGTGAAGCTTTCTTT
>TRBV9|14|NA|TRBJ2-5|TRBD1
CASSATGGYETQYF
TGTGCCAGCAGCGCGACAGGGGGCTACGAGACCCAGTACTTC
>TRBV19|14|few|TRBJ2-1|NA
CASSGQFSYNEQFF
TGTGCCAGTAGTGGACAGTTCTCCTACAATGAGCAGTTCTTC
>TRBV5-4|15|NA|TRBJ2-1|NA
CASSPGASLPNEQFF
TGTGCCAGCAGCCCAGGGGCCTCTCTTCCCAATGAGCAGTTCTTC
>TRBV28|15|NA|TRBJ2-1|NA
CASSLEGEIYNEQFF
TGTGCCAGCAGTTTAGAGGGGGAAATCTACAATGAGCAGTTCTTC
>TRBV7-9|16|NA|TRBJ2-1|NA
CASSSLGFRDYNEQFF
TGTGCCAGCAGCTCCTTGGGCTTCCGAGACTACAATGAGCAGTTCTTC
>TRBV9|13|NA|TRBJ2-5|TRBD1
CASSIDRVETQYF
TGTGCCAGCAGCATTGACAGGGTGGAGACCCAGTACTTC
>TRBV10-2|14|NA|TRBJ2-7|TRBD2
CASNGREVWYEQYF
TGCGCCAGCAACGGCCGGGAGGTCTGGTACGAGCAGTACTTC
>TRBV5-4|15|NA|TRBJ1-2|TRBD1
CASGPGQGQYYGYTF
TGTGCCAGCGGCCCGGGACAGGGGCAGTACTATGGCTACACCTTC
>TRBV4-3|16|NA|TRBJ1-1|NA
CASTSSSGWSWTEAFF
TGCGCCAGCACCTCAAGTTCGGGGTGGTCGTGGACTGAAGCTTTCTTT
>TRBV28|13|NA|TRBJ1-2|TRBD1
CASSPGTGFGYTF
TGTGCCAGCAGTCCCGGGACAGGGTTTGGCTACACCTTC
>TRBV28|15|once|TRBJ2-3|TRBD2
CASSEIRGPGGTQYF
TGTGCCAGCAGTGAGATCCGGGGCCCGGGGGGTACGCAGTATTTT
>TRBV9|15|NA|TRBJ1-2|TRBD1
CASSVAGQGGYGYTF
TGTGCCAGCAGCGTAGCTGGACAGGGTGGTTATGGCTACACCTTC